One T cell receptor (beta chain) is described in this entry. Per the original methods: Quantification of nucleated cells was approximated via reference gene primer amplification. The repertoire was sequenced with immunoSEQ multiplex PCR; TCRdb's copy has only in-frame clones and lacks some. That table furnishes V, J and clone size, whereas the DNA furnished D and trimming. This sample yields 70,000 or so clones, of which about 88% are seen a single time; 3.9% belongs to the top ten. This sample is drawn from a study of blood T cell repertoires in COVID-19. Study-wide background: The United States, Italy and Spain were the sources of the acute and convalescent COVID-19 samples. T cells, B-cell-depleted T cells, or PBMCs provided the cDNA or gDNA that served as material.

The V gene end was trimmed by 5 bases and the J gene end by 1 base; junction bases not matched to a gene: 4. The CDR3 length is 15 residues. CDR1 is LNHNV and CDR2 is YYDKDF in the germline V gene (reference sequence). This receptor was identified in a man in his sixties or seventies with active COVID-19. Sequenced sample: peripheral blood. The chain combines TRBV15 with TRBJ2-5, with 10 bases fitting TRBD2. The chain's CDR3 is CATSRTSGAQETQYF. DNA of the CDR3: TGTGCCACCAGCCGGACTAGCGGAGCCCAAGAGACCCAGTACTTC.